The sample holds many counts of the clone carrying this T cell receptor (beta chain). A clone one base away is much larger, so this may be a read error. Amplifying from RNA transcripts, the study obtained TCR beta CDR3 regions. RT-PCR in the first round used HTBI primers; a second-round multiplex PCR followed. In TCRdb, the multiplex PCR reads were re-called with MiXCR into one record per CDR3 protein. The table records just over 600,000 distinct CDR3 sequences, approximately 22% of them present only once. The CDR3 has 14 residues. Germline V gives CDR1 MDHEN, CDR2 SYDVKM. These data belong to a study of Graves' ophthalmopathy and Graves' hyperthyroidism.

The chain recombines TRBV28 with TRBJ2-7, with TRBD1 matching over 9 bases. Input material: peripheral blood. The source is a woman between 18 and 29 years old with stable Graves' hyperthyroidism. Some clones in this sample may be carry-over from other donors' samples. The CDR3 loop is CACSSGQGILRQYF. The CDR3 DNA sequence: TGTGCCTGCAGTTCGGGACAGGGTATATTACGGCAGTACTTC.